This is a list of T cell receptor beta chains from one sample in a study of T-cell memory formation after mild COVID-19. One entry per CDR3 protein, called by TCRdb with MiXCR from the 5' RACE reads. The sample yields approximately 150,000 distinct CDR3 sequences, about 19% seen once. Input material: PBMCs or a T cell subset sorted from them (not recorded which). Receptors were obtained from an adult woman who had mild COVID-19 (a few samples of this study predate the infection). Cell type and time point are not known. The CDR3 runs from the conserved cysteine through the conserved F or W. Fields, in order: D gene, J gene, V gene, clone size, CDR3 protein, CDR3 DNA. A D gene is named only where the DNA matches it firmly. Size values are once, few and many counts, or a class for expanded clones, and some rows have none.

d_call: TRBD1; j_call: TRBJ2-7; v_call: TRBV2; clone_size: -; cdr3_aa: CASRTGQGEYEQYF; cdr3_nt: TGTGCCAGCAGGACGGGACAGGGCGAGTACGAGCAGTACTTC
d_call: TRBD2; j_call: TRBJ2-2; v_call: TRBV5-6; clone_size: -; cdr3_aa: CASSPRGLAENTGELFF; cdr3_nt: TGTGCCAGCAGCCCACGAGGCCTAGCGGAGAACACCGGGGAGCTGTTTTTT
d_call: -; j_call: TRBJ1-4; v_call: TRBV12-3/TRBV12-4; clone_size: -; cdr3_aa: CASSLARMGGNEKLFF; cdr3_nt: TGTGCCAGCAGTTTGGCCCGGATGGGGGGAAATGAAAAACTGTTTTTT
d_call: TRBD1; j_call: TRBJ2-1; v_call: TRBV18; clone_size: -; cdr3_aa: CASSPPGQRHNEQFF; cdr3_nt: TGTGCCAGCTCACCTCCGGGACAGCGACACAATGAGCAGTTCTTC
d_call: TRBD2; j_call: TRBJ2-7; v_call: TRBV4-2; clone_size: -; cdr3_aa: CASSRQTASGSSYEQYF; cdr3_nt: TGTGCCAGCAGCCGGCAGACCGCTAGCGGTAGCTCCTACGAGCAGTACTTC
d_call: -; j_call: TRBJ2-7; v_call: TRBV21-1; clone_size: -; cdr3_aa: CASSKWAGVRRSEQYF; cdr3_nt: TGTGCCAGCAGCAAATGGGCAGGGGTCCGACGGAGCGAGCAGTACTTC
d_call: TRBD2; j_call: TRBJ2-7; v_call: TRBV20-1; clone_size: few; cdr3_aa: CSARALAGTFPQYF; cdr3_nt: TGCAGTGCTAGAGCACTAGCGGGCACCTTTCCGCAGTACTTC
d_call: -; j_call: TRBJ2-3; v_call: TRBV15; clone_size: few; cdr3_aa: CATSRGRTDTQYF; cdr3_nt: TGTGCCACCAGCCGTGGACGCACAGATACGCAGTATTTT
d_call: -; j_call: TRBJ1-2; v_call: TRBV28; clone_size: -; cdr3_aa: CASSFVFQGNGYTF; cdr3_nt: TGTGCCAGCAGTTTTGTATTCCAGGGGAACGGCTACACCTTC
d_call: -; j_call: TRBJ2-5; v_call: TRBV30; clone_size: few; cdr3_aa: CAWSREETQYF; cdr3_nt: TGTGCCTGGAGCAGGGAGGAGACCCAGTACTTC
d_call: -; j_call: TRBJ2-1; v_call: TRBV7-9; clone_size: few; cdr3_aa: CASSFVEGHNEQFF; cdr3_nt: TGTGCCAGCAGCTTCGTGGAGGGCCACAATGAGCAGTTCTTC
d_call: -; j_call: TRBJ1-4; v_call: TRBV7-6; clone_size: -; cdr3_aa: CASSLAVGVELFF; cdr3_nt: TGTGCCAGCAGCTTAGCAGTAGGGGTAGAACTGTTTTTT
d_call: -; j_call: TRBJ1-5; v_call: TRBV4-2; clone_size: few; cdr3_aa: CASSQDRPGNQPQHF; cdr3_nt: TGTGCCAGCAGCCAAGATCGCCCAGGGAATCAGCCCCAGCATTTT
d_call: -; j_call: TRBJ2-1; v_call: TRBV4-2; clone_size: -; cdr3_aa: CASSQLDRTSGNEQFF; cdr3_nt: TGTGCCAGCAGCCAACTAGACAGGACCTCTGGGAATGAGCAGTTCTTC
d_call: TRBD1; j_call: TRBJ2-7; v_call: TRBV29-1; clone_size: few; cdr3_aa: CSVRQGSYEQYF; cdr3_nt: TGCAGCGTCCGACAGGGCTCCTACGAGCAGTACTTC
d_call: -; j_call: TRBJ1-2; v_call: TRBV12-3/TRBV12-4; clone_size: few; cdr3_aa: CASTYYSGGYPGYTF; cdr3_nt: TGTGCCAGCACGTACTACTCGGGGGGTTACCCTGGCTACACCTTC
d_call: -; j_call: TRBJ2-5; v_call: TRBV7-9; clone_size: -; cdr3_aa: CASSFGVRRETQYF; cdr3_nt: TGTGCCAGCAGCTTCGGCGTCCGACGGGAGACCCAGTACTTC
d_call: -; j_call: TRBJ1-1; v_call: TRBV20-1; clone_size: few; cdr3_aa: CSARSTLNTEAFF; cdr3_nt: TGCAGTGCTAGATCTACGCTGAACACTGAAGCTTTCTTT
d_call: -; j_call: TRBJ1-2; v_call: TRBV15; clone_size: -; cdr3_aa: CATSREPRTAGYTF; cdr3_nt: TGTGCCACCAGCAGAGAGCCCCGGACTGCCGGCTACACCTTC
d_call: -; j_call: TRBJ2-7; v_call: TRBV5-3; clone_size: few; cdr3_aa: CARSLGDYEQYF; cdr3_nt: TGTGCCAGAAGCTTGGGGGATTACGAGCAGTACTTC
d_call: -; j_call: TRBJ2-1; v_call: TRBV25-1; clone_size: -; cdr3_aa: CASSDTVSPSEKRSYNEQFF; cdr3_nt: TGTGCCAGCAGTGACACCGTCTCCCCTAGCGAAAAGAGGTCCTACAATGAGCAGTTCTTC
d_call: -; j_call: TRBJ2-7; v_call: TRBV7-9; clone_size: -; cdr3_aa: CASSFTKPYEQYF; cdr3_nt: TGTGCCAGCAGCTTTACCAAACCTTACGAGCAGTACTTC
d_call: -; j_call: TRBJ2-1; v_call: TRBV4-1; clone_size: -; cdr3_aa: CASSRDRLNQQFF; cdr3_nt: TGCGCCAGCAGCCGCGACAGGCTAAATCAGCAGTTCTTC
d_call: -; j_call: TRBJ1-1; v_call: TRBV20-1; clone_size: many; cdr3_aa: CSAPNPEDTEAFF; cdr3_nt: TGCAGTGCTCCAAACCCCGAGGACACTGAAGCTTTCTTT
d_call: -; j_call: TRBJ2-1; v_call: TRBV10-3; clone_size: many; cdr3_aa: CAISEYGPTGEQFF; cdr3_nt: TGTGCCATCAGTGAGTACGGACCGACGGGGGAGCAGTTCTTC
d_call: TRBD1; j_call: TRBJ1-5; v_call: TRBV7-2; clone_size: -; cdr3_aa: CASSQQGAAQPQHF; cdr3_nt: TGTGCCAGCAGCCAACAGGGGGCAGCTCAGCCCCAGCATTTT
d_call: -; j_call: TRBJ2-2; v_call: TRBV5-5; clone_size: few; cdr3_aa: CASSHSTAGELFF; cdr3_nt: TGTGCCAGCAGTCATAGTACGGCCGGGGAGCTGTTTTTT
d_call: -; j_call: TRBJ2-3; v_call: TRBV7-8; clone_size: many; cdr3_aa: CASSLSGDSTDTQYF; cdr3_nt: TGTGCCAGCAGCTTATCAGGGGACAGCACAGATACGCAGTATTTT
d_call: -; j_call: TRBJ1-2; v_call: TRBV3-1; clone_size: -; cdr3_aa: CASSQQTGGYGYTF; cdr3_nt: TGTGCCAGCAGCCAACAGACCGGTGGCTATGGCTACACCTTC
d_call: TRBD1; j_call: TRBJ1-5; v_call: TRBV25-1; clone_size: -; cdr3_aa: CASSDSTDREFNQPQHF; cdr3_nt: TGTGCCAGCAGTGATTCCACCGACAGGGAGTTCAATCAGCCCCAGCATTTT
d_call: -; j_call: TRBJ2-5; v_call: TRBV3-1; clone_size: -; cdr3_aa: CASSLPGPFETQYF; cdr3_nt: TGTGCCAGCAGCCTTCCCGGCCCGTTCGAGACCCAGTACTTC
d_call: TRBD2; j_call: TRBJ2-7; v_call: TRBV4-3; clone_size: -; cdr3_aa: CASRHQSSAGDNSYEQYF; cdr3_nt: TGCGCCAGCAGACACCAATCTTCAGCGGGAGATAACTCCTACGAGCAGTACTTC
d_call: -; j_call: TRBJ2-7; v_call: TRBV5-1; clone_size: -; cdr3_aa: CASKPSELSYEQYF; cdr3_nt: TGCGCCAGCAAACCTAGCGAACTATCCTACGAGCAGTACTTC
d_call: TRBD1; j_call: TRBJ1-2; v_call: TRBV4-1; clone_size: -; cdr3_aa: CASSQDPARDRGSRYGYTF; cdr3_nt: TGCGCCAGCAGCCAAGATCCTGCTCGTGACAGGGGATCCCGCTATGGCTACACCTTC
d_call: TRBD2; j_call: TRBJ2-3; v_call: TRBV15; clone_size: many; cdr3_aa: CATSRARLAGTSTDTQYF; cdr3_nt: TGTGCCACCAGCAGAGCGAGACTAGCGGGGACTAGCACAGATACGCAGTATTTT
d_call: -; j_call: TRBJ2-5; v_call: TRBV20-1; clone_size: -; cdr3_aa: CSARDNGGPQETQYF; cdr3_nt: TGCAGTGCTAGAGATAACGGGGGGCCACAAGAGACCCAGTACTTC
d_call: TRBD1; j_call: TRBJ1-1; v_call: TRBV25-1; clone_size: -; cdr3_aa: CASSPTGVVASAFF; cdr3_nt: TGTGCCAGCAGTCCTACAGGGGTTGTTGCTTCAGCTTTCTTT
d_call: -; j_call: TRBJ1-2; v_call: TRBV4-1; clone_size: -; cdr3_aa: CASSQDRTAAYGYTF; cdr3_nt: TGCGCCAGCAGCCAGGATCGGACAGCAGCCTATGGCTACACCTTC
d_call: TRBD1; j_call: TRBJ2-5; v_call: TRBV29-1; clone_size: few; cdr3_aa: CSVEGQVETQYF; cdr3_nt: TGCAGCGTTGAGGGACAGGTGGAGACCCAGTACTTC
d_call: -; j_call: TRBJ1-4; v_call: TRBV10-3; clone_size: -; cdr3_aa: CAISESWGAPEKLFF; cdr3_nt: TGTGCCATCAGTGAGTCCTGGGGGGCGCCTGAAAAACTGTTTTTT
d_call: TRBD2; j_call: TRBJ2-2; v_call: TRBV20-1; clone_size: -; cdr3_aa: CSAWDYPSGELFF; cdr3_nt: TGCAGTGCGTGGGACTACCCGAGTGGGGAGCTGTTTTTT
d_call: -; j_call: TRBJ1-1; v_call: TRBV20-1; clone_size: -; cdr3_aa: CSASITGRTEAFF; cdr3_nt: TGCAGTGCTAGTATAACAGGGCGAACTGAAGCTTTCTTT
d_call: -; j_call: TRBJ2-1; v_call: TRBV3-1; clone_size: few; cdr3_aa: CASGAGGLPGRDEQFF; cdr3_nt: TGTGCCAGCGGCGCTGGGGGCCTCCCCGGTCGGGATGAGCAGTTCTTC
d_call: TRBD1; j_call: TRBJ2-5; v_call: TRBV29-1; clone_size: few; cdr3_aa: CSVTGQLQETQYF; cdr3_nt: TGCAGCGTGACGGGACAGTTACAAGAGACCCAGTACTTC
d_call: TRBD2; j_call: TRBJ2-3; v_call: TRBV7-2; clone_size: few; cdr3_aa: CASSLMGGRLSTDTQYF; cdr3_nt: TGTGCCAGCAGCTTAATGGGCGGGAGACTTAGCACAGATACGCAGTATTTT
d_call: -; j_call: TRBJ2-1; v_call: TRBV19; clone_size: many; cdr3_aa: CASSIDVRALDEQFF; cdr3_nt: TGTGCCAGTAGTATCGATGTCAGGGCCCTTGATGAGCAGTTCTTC
d_call: TRBD1; j_call: TRBJ1-2; v_call: TRBV2; clone_size: -; cdr3_aa: CASVWDSASGYTF; cdr3_nt: TGTGCCAGCGTATGGGACAGCGCTTCTGGCTACACCTTC
d_call: -; j_call: TRBJ2-1; v_call: TRBV6-5; clone_size: few; cdr3_aa: CASSYSPSERQFF; cdr3_nt: TGTGCCAGCAGTTATTCCCCATCGGAAAGACAGTTCTTC
d_call: -; j_call: TRBJ2-2; v_call: TRBV5-5; clone_size: many; cdr3_aa: CASSLANTGELFF; cdr3_nt: TGTGCCAGCAGCTTGGCCAACACCGGGGAGCTGTTTTTT
d_call: -; j_call: TRBJ1-5; v_call: TRBV20-1; clone_size: few; cdr3_aa: CSASFSWGAAGNQPQHF; cdr3_nt: TGCAGTGCTAGTTTCTCCTGGGGGGCGGCGGGCAATCAGCCCCAGCATTTT
d_call: TRBD1; j_call: TRBJ2-7; v_call: TRBV5-1; clone_size: many; cdr3_aa: CASSLGTGGYEQYF; cdr3_nt: TGCGCCAGCAGCTTGGGGACAGGGGGCTACGAGCAGTACTTC
d_call: -; j_call: TRBJ2-2; v_call: TRBV13; clone_size: -; cdr3_aa: CASSPGVISGELFF; cdr3_nt: TGTGCCAGCAGCCCAGGGGTAATATCGGGGGAGCTGTTTTTT
d_call: -; j_call: TRBJ1-5; v_call: TRBV3-1; clone_size: -; cdr3_aa: CASSPHRSNQPQHF; cdr3_nt: TGTGCCAGCAGCCCCCACAGGAGTAATCAGCCCCAGCATTTT
d_call: TRBD1; j_call: TRBJ2-6; v_call: TRBV12-3/TRBV12-4; clone_size: -; cdr3_aa: CASSLRQGAGTGANVLTF; cdr3_nt: TGTGCCAGCAGTTTAAGGCAGGGGGCAGGGACTGGGGCCAACGTCCTGACTTTC
d_call: TRBD2; j_call: TRBJ2-7; v_call: TRBV7-2; clone_size: -; cdr3_aa: CASSPSTSGAYEQYF; cdr3_nt: TGTGCCAGCAGTCCTTCTACTAGCGGAGCATACGAGCAGTACTTC
d_call: -; j_call: TRBJ1-4; v_call: TRBV5-1; clone_size: once; cdr3_aa: CASSLVGNYNEKLFF; cdr3_nt: TGCGCCAGCAGCTTGGTGGGGAATTATAATGAAAAACTGTTTTTT
d_call: -; j_call: TRBJ2-7; v_call: TRBV12-3/TRBV12-4; clone_size: -; cdr3_aa: CASRLQGGASYEQYF; cdr3_nt: TGTGCCAGCAGGCTGCAAGGGGGTGCATCCTACGAGCAGTACTTC
d_call: -; j_call: TRBJ1-6; v_call: TRBV4-2; clone_size: -; cdr3_aa: CASSQDPRTEYNSPLHF; cdr3_nt: TGTGCCAGCAGCCAAGACCCCAGGACAGAGTATAATTCACCCCTCCACTTT
d_call: -; j_call: TRBJ2-3; v_call: TRBV6-2/TRBV6-3; clone_size: few; cdr3_aa: CASSARDKDTQYF; cdr3_nt: TGTGCCAGCAGTGCCCGGGACAAGGATACGCAGTATTTT